The 18 T cell receptor beta chains below all came from one sample that was sequenced in a study of Tregs in tolerant kidney transplant recipients. The nonmyeloablative bone marrow transplants came from related graft donors, with transient mixed chimerism. Only in-frame clones appear in the TCRdb table, and some are missing; sequencing was by immunoSEQ multiplex PCR. This sample has about 21,000 clones; roughly 80% occur once, and the top ten carry roughly a quarter. The sample in question was CD8+ T cells from blood (PBMCs), obtained 6 months after the transplant. The source of these receptors is a human patient who received a combined kidney and bone marrow transplant. Some T cells may be transferred from the graft donor.

The V call is TRBV14, the J call TRBJ1-4; D may be TRBD1 (6 bases). Trimming pared 4 bases from V and 3 bases from J, leaving 15 bases between. Germline lookup yields CDR1 SGHDN and CDR2 FVKESK. This CDR3 contains 16 residues. The chain's CDR3 is CASSPPGRTANEKLFF. The CDR3 DNA reads TGTGCCAGCAGCCCTCCGGGCCGGACAGCTAATGAAAAACTGTTTTTT.

The J gene is TRBJ2-7, the V gene TRBV4-1; TRBD2 matches at 7 bases. The V segment lost 6 bases and the J segment 1 base; nucleotides outside the gene matches: 6. CDR3 length equals 14 residues. Germline CDR1 is MGHRA and CDR2 is YSYEKL. In DNA, the CDR3 is TGCGCCAGCAGTATAAGCGGGAATTCCTACGAGCAGTACTTC. It codes for CASSISGNSYEQYF.

This clone was observed a few times. The CDR3 DNA reads TGTGCCAGCAGCTTACTACTTAACTATGGCTACACCTTC. Amino acids: CASSLLLNYGYTF. V gene TRBV7-2 combines with J gene TRBJ1-2; D remains ambiguous. Per the germline V gene, CDR1 is SGHTA and CDR2 is FQGNSA. The CDR3 is made up of 13 amino acids. The V gene lost 2 bases and the J gene lost 1 base, with 5 bases spanning the gap.

The table lists this clone with a count of one. The rearrangement uses TRBV19 and TRBJ2-7; D perhaps matches TRBD1 (5 bases). CDR3 length: 13 residues. Trimming took 9 bases from V and 0 from J, leaving 12 bases between them. Germline V gene sequence: CDR1 LNHDA, CDR2 SQIVND (reference sequence). CDR3 loop: CASQGVNSYEQYF. The CDR3 coding sequence is TGTGCCAGCCAAGGGGTCAACTCCTACGAGCAGTACTTC.

V gene TRBV15 combines with J gene TRBJ1-3; D is ambiguous. Germline assignment: CDR1 LNHNV and CDR2 YYDKDF (reference sequence). The CDR3 has 17 residues. V was shortened by 0 bases and J by 0 bases, with 12 bases between the two germline ends. This CDR3 reads CATSRDRGDHSGNTIYF. As DNA, the CDR3 is TGTGCCACCAGCAGAGATCGCGGGGATCACTCTGGAAACACCATATATTTT.

This clone was recorded once. V usage is TRBV7-3 and J usage is TRBJ2-2; 15 nucleotides line up with TRBD2. The trim removed 5 bases at V and 1 base at J, leaving 14 bases unmatched. CDR1 is SGHTA and CDR2 is FQGTGA in the germline V gene. The CDR3 contains 21 residues. The CDR3 DNA sequence: TGTGCCAGCAGCCAAAGAGGACTGGCGGGACTAGCGGGGGGGAACACCGGGGAGCTGTTTTTT. It is translated as CASSQRGLAGLAGGNTGELFF.

This clone was seen once. V usage is TRBV7-2 and J usage is TRBJ2-7; D possibly corresponds to TRBD1 (5 bases). This CDR3 is 14 amino acids long. The V end lost 3 bases, the J end lost 0 bases, and 9 bases lay between the germline ends. Germline loops: CDR1 SGHTA, CDR2 FQGNSA. The CDR3 loop reads CASSFDRSSYEQYF. The CDR3 bases are TGTGCCAGCAGCTTCGACAGAAGCTCCTACGAGCAGTACTTC. Variable domain in full (rest from reference TRBV7-2 and TRBJ2-7): GAGVSQSPSNKVTEKGKDVELRCDPISGHTALYWYRQSLGQGLEFLIYFQGNSAPDKSGLPSDRFSAERTGGSVSTLTIQRTQQEDSAVYLCASSFDRSSYEQYFGPGTRLTVT.

This clone was detected once. The rearrangement joins TRBV23-1 to TRBJ2-7; the match to TRBD2 covers 7 bases. TRBV23-1 is an open reading frame whose function is uncertain. V gave up 3 bases and J gave up 3 bases; unmatched junction bases: 8. The length of the CDR3 is 15 residues. For the CDR3, the DNA is TGCGCCAGCAGTCATCGCGGGAGAGGAAACTACGAGCAGTACTTC. It is translated as CASSHRGRGNYEQYF.

The chain is built from TRBV9 and TRBJ2-6, with TRBD2 matching 11 bases. The CDR3 totals 18 residues. Germline trimming cut 4 bases from V and 4 bases from J; bases unmatched to any gene: 10. CDR1 is SGDLS, CDR2 YYNGEE, per germline. The CDR3 region has the DNA TGTGCCAGCAGCTTCTCCTTAGCGGGAGGGCCGGGGGCCAACGTCCTGACTTTC. This codes for CASSFSLAGGPGANVLTF. Variable domain in full (rest from reference TRBV9 and TRBJ2-6): DSGVTQTPKHLITATGQRVTLRCSPRSGDLSVYWYQQSLDQGLQFLIQYYNGEERAKGNILERFSAQQFPDLHSELNLSSLELGDSALYFCASSFSLAGGPGANVLTFGAGSRLTVL.

This clone was observed a single time. The V call is TRBV4-1, the J call TRBJ2-7; TRBD2 is a possible D gene (5 bases). V was shortened by 3 bases and J by 5 bases, with 11 bases between the two germline ends. CDR3 length equals 13 residues. Germline V gene sequence: CDR1 MGHRA, CDR2 YSYEKL. The CDR3 loop reads CASSQLDWDEQYF. The CDR3 nucleotides are TGCGCCAGCAGCCAGCTGGACTGGGACGAGCAGTACTTC.

J is TRBJ1-4 and V is TRBV7-9; D gene ambiguous. Germline CDR1 reads SEHNR; CDR2 reads FQNEAQ (reference sequence). This CDR3 has 13 amino acids. V was trimmed by 3 bases and J by 6 bases, leaving 8 bases between them. CDR3 DNA: TGTGCCAGCAGCTTTGGGAGGGATGAAAAACTGTTTTTT. Protein sequence: CASSFGRDEKLFF. The variable domain in full, completed from reference TRBV7-9 and TRBJ1-4, reads DTGVSQNPRHKITKRGQNVTFRCDPISEHNRLYWYRQTLGQGPEFLTYFQNEAQLEKSRLLSDRFSAERPKGSFSTLEIQRTEQGDSAMYLCASSFGRDEKLFFGSGTQLSVL.

The chain has TRBV7-9 and TRBJ1-1; 7 bases align to TRBD1. With V trimmed by 2 bases and J by 8 bases, 8 bases remained unmatched. CDR1 and CDR2 from the germline V gene are SEHNR and FQNEAQ (reference sequence). This CDR3 has 14 amino acids. CDR3 loop: CASSLFMGTEEAFF. The CDR3, as DNA: TGTGCCAGCAGCTTATTTATGGGGACAGAAGAAGCTTTCTTT.

This clone was seen just once. CDR3 region: CASSLLQGGNGYTF. DNA for the CDR3: TGCGCCAGCAGCTTGCTACAGGGAGGGAATGGCTACACCTTC. This chain links TRBV5-1 with TRBJ1-2; weak D call: TRBD1 (6 bases). The CDR3 covers 14 residues. Germline V gives CDR1 SGHRS, CDR2 YFSETQ. V shed 1 base and J shed 6 bases, with 13 bases lying between them.

V and J are TRBV30 and TRBJ1-1; TRBD1 is a possible D gene (5 bases). The CDR3 is made up of 13 amino acids. Trimming stripped 8 bases from V and 3 bases from J, with 16 bases between. Germline CDR1 is GTSNPN and CDR2 is SVGIG (reference sequence). The CDR3 sequence: CAGKRAGDTEAFF. CDR3 bases: TGTGCCGGCAAAAGGGCGGGGGACACTGAAGCTTTCTTT.

As to this clone: At one of its ends the junction is not consistent with the germline gene, which may arise from a read error. This sample includes further DNA sequences coding for the same CDR3. V is TRBV6-1 and J is TRBJ1-6; weak D call: TRBD1 (5 bases). CDR3 size: 14 residues. Germline-derived CDR1 and CDR2 are MNHNS and SASEGT. CDR3 region: CASRYDSYNSPLHF. The DNA for the CDR3 is TGTGCCAGCAGGTACGACAGCTATAATTCCCCCCTCCACTTT.

The genes are TRBV2 and TRBJ2-7; weak D call: TRBD2 (6 bases). V dropped 4 bases and J dropped 3 bases, with 16 bases sitting between them. The CDR3 is made up of 15 amino acids. Germline-derived CDR1 and CDR2 are SNHLY and FYNNEI. CDR3 nucleotides: TGTGCCAGCAGTGTACACATTGGGACTTACTACGAGCAGTACTTC. It is translated as CASSVHIGTYYEQYF.

Comment on this clone: Other DNA sequences in the same sample also yield this CDR3. J is TRBJ1-6 and V is TRBV5-8, with D perhaps matching TRBD1 (6 bases). Germline CDR1 is SGHTS and CDR2 is YDEGEE. Deletions cut 2 bases from V and 8 bases from J, with 14 bases between. The CDR3 is 15 residues long. CDR3 nucleotide sequence: TGTGCCAGCAGCTTCACTACCACAGGGTATTCACCCCTCCACTTT. Translation: CASSFTTTGYSPLHF. The full variable domain, in which reference TRBV5-8 and TRBJ1-6 provide the parts outside the CDR3, is EAGVTQSPTHLIKTRGQQATLRCSPISGHTSVYWYQQALGLGLQFLLWYDEGEERNRGNFPPRFSGRQFPNYSSELNVNALELEDSALYLCASSFTTTGYSPLHFGNGTRLTVT.

The chain has TRBV30 and TRBJ2-7; 7 positions agree with TRBD2. CDR3 length equals 16 residues. The V gene end was trimmed by 4 bases and the J gene end by 1 base; junction bases not matched to a gene: 13. Looked up from germline, CDR1 is GTSNPN and CDR2 is SVGIG (reference sequence). The CDR3 reads CAWMGRSSGGSYEQYF. CDR3 DNA: TGTGCCTGGATGGGTCGATCTAGCGGTGGGTCCTACGAGCAGTACTTC.